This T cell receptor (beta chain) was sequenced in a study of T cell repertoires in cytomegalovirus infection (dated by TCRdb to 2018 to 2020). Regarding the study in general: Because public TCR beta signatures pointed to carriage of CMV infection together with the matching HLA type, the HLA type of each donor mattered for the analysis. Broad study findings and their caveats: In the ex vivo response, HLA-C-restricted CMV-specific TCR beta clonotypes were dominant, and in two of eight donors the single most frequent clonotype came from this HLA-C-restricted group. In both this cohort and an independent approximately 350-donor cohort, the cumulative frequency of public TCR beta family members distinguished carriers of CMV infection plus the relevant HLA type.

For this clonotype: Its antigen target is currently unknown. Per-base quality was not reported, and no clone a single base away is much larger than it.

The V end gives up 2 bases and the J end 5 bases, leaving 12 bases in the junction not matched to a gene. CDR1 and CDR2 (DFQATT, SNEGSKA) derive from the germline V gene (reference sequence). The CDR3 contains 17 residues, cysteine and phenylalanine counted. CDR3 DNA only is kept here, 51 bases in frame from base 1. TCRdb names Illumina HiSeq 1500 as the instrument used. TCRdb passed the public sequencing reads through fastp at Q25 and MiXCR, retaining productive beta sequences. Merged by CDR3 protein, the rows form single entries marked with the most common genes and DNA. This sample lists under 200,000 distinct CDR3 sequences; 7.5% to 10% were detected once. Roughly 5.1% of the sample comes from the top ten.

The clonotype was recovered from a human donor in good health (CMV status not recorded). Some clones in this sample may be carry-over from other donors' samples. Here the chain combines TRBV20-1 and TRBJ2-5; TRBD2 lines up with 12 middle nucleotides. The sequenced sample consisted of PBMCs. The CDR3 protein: CSARSTRLAGVMETQYF. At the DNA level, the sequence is TGCAGTGCTAGATCCACTCGACTAGCGGGAGTCATGGAGACCCAGTACTTC.